The 2 T cell receptor beta chains in this list originate from one sample, sequenced in a study of memory CD4+ T cells and cytomegalovirus serostatus. Generated by immunoSEQ multiplex PCR, the TCRdb table keeps only in-frame clones and is missing some. This sample has about 40,000 clones, with roughly 77% found just once. The sort gate was single viable CD3+CD4+CD8-CD45RO+ cells for memory CD4+ T cells. Sequencing used memory CD4+ T cells from blood. All receptors come from an adult in good health and CMV-seronegative.

Within the sample, this clone is medium-sized. The chain is built from TRBV7-3 and TRBJ2-6; D might be TRBD1 (6 bases). Trimming removed 2 bases from V and 2 bases from J, with 10 bases in between. Germline loops: CDR1 SGHTA, CDR2 FQGTGA. This CDR3 is built from 16 residues. CDR3 protein: CASSLGAGAGANVLTF. Here the CDR3 DNA reads TGTGCCAGCAGCTTAGGAGCAGGGGCTGGGGCCAACGTCCTGACTTTC.

The chain couples TRBV19 to TRBJ2-2; TRBD1 agrees at 7 bases. Trimming took 7 bases from V and 6 from J; bases not matched to a gene: 14. Germline V CDR1 and CDR2: LNHDA, SQIVND (reference sequence). The CDR3 length is 16 residues. The CDR3 region has the DNA TGTGCCAGTACCAGCCCCCGGGACAGATCCCCCGGGGAGCTGTTTTTT. Its protein is CASTSPRDRSPGELFF.